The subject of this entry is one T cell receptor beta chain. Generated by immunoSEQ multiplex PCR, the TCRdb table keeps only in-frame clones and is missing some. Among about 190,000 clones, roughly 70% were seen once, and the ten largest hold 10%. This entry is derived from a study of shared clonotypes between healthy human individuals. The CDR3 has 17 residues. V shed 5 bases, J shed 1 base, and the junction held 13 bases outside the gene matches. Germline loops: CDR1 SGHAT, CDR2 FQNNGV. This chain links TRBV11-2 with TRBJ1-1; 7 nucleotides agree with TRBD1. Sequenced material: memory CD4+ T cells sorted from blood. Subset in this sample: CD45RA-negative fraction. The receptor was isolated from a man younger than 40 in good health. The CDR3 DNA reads TGTGCCAGCAGCCATTCGTCGGGCAGGGGGGCGAACACTGAAGCTTTCTTT. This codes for CASSHSSGRGANTEAFF.